The 6 T cell receptor beta chains listed next were all sequenced from one sample in a study of blood T cell repertoires in COVID-19. Method: immunoSEQ multiplex PCR; TCRdb's copy keeps in-frame clones and lacks some. The sample consists of 250,000 to 300,000 clones, roughly 90% of them appearing once. Specimen: peripheral blood. Source of these receptors: a man aged 50 or older with acute or convalescent COVID-19.

V usage is TRBV6-1 and J usage is TRBJ1-2; D possibly corresponds to TRBD1 (6 bases). The CDR3 sequence is 14 residues long. CDR1 is MNHNS and CDR2 is SASEGT in the germline V gene. V lost 3 bases, J lost 3 bases, and 11 bases lay in between. The CDR3 is CASSEPTGYYGYTF. CDR3 nucleotide sequence: TGTGCCAGCAGTGAGCCCACAGGGTACTATGGCTACACCTTC.

The rearrangement links TRBV7-3 to TRBJ2-5, with TRBD1 identical over 7 bases. The CDR3 sequence is 16 residues long. The V gene's germline CDR1 is SGHTA and CDR2 FQGTGA. V trimming: 2 bases; J trimming: 1 base; junction bases outside the gene matches: 7. The CDR3 here is CASSLGPGTVQETQYF. The CDR3 bases are TGTGCCAGCAGCTTAGGGCCAGGGACAGTCCAAGAGACCCAGTACTTC.

This clone was counted once. The rearrangement links TRBV5-1 to TRBJ2-5; tentatively, D is TRBD1 (6 bases). This CDR3 has 15 amino acids. The germline V and J ends were trimmed by 4 bases and 5 bases, with 18 bases remaining between them. Germline lookup yields CDR1 SGHRS and CDR2 YFSETQ. This CDR3 is CASSIRQAVRETQYF. The DNA for the CDR3 is TGCGCCAGCAGCATCCGACAGGCCGTTAGGGAGACCCAGTACTTC.

The chain links TRBV5-1 to TRBJ2-4, with 7 bases aligning to TRBD1. The CDR3 extends over 14 amino acids. V shed 4 bases, J shed 9 bases, and the junction held 10 bases outside the gene matches. In germline, CDR1 is SGHRS, CDR2 YFSETQ. CDR3 sequence: CASSEGTEGGIQYF. The CDR3 DNA sequence: TGCGCCAGCAGCGAGGGGACAGAAGGGGGCATTCAGTACTTC.

This chain connects TRBV6-1 to TRBJ2-5; D call uncertain. The germline CDR1 and CDR2 sequences are MNHNS and SASEGT. The length of the CDR3 is 14 residues. V dropped 2 bases and J dropped 5 bases, with 12 bases sitting between them. The CDR3 region has the DNA TGTGCCAGCAGTGAACGAGCAGGCGCCGAGACCCAGTACTTC. It encodes CASSERAGAETQYF.

J is TRBJ1-3 and V is TRBV30; maybe TRBD1 (5 bases). The V end was cut by 2 bases, the J end by 0 bases, with 14 bases between. The CDR3 consists of 16 residues. The germline gives CDR1 GTSNPN, CDR2 SVGIG (reference sequence). The CDR3, as DNA: TGTGCCTGGAGTCTCGGGGGGTCAAGCTCTGGAAACACCATATATTTT. It is translated as CAWSLGGSSSGNTIYF.